This TCR beta chain was recovered during a study of control samples from healthy donors and cancer patients (dated by TCRdb to about 2020). The junction shows trimming of 4 bases on V and 5 bases on J, and the gene matches do not reach 10 bases of it. There are 16 amino acids in the CDR3, from cysteine to phenylalanine inclusive. Kept here is only the CDR3 DNA, which spans 48 bases and is read in frame from base 1. CDR1 and CDR2 were assigned from the germline V gene (reference sequence) as LGHDT and YNNKEL. Library generation was performed with the immunoSEQ multiplex PCR assay. TCRdb carries this immuneACCESS record with in-frame sequences only. Its versions omit some clonotypes, under half of them owing to an unresolved V gene in the studies checked, with the rest unexplained. The sample contains 95,000 to 100,000 clones, 75% to 90% of them found a single time. Jointly, the top ten make up about 8% of the sample.

With regard to this clone: No cognate antigen has been identified for it. It has no much larger one-base neighbor in the sample; base qualities were not kept.

The sequence derives from a man between 25 and 39 years old in good health. This receptor chain uses TRBV3-1 (or the pseudogene TRBV3-2) and TRBJ1-1; 10 middle bases align to TRBD1. Sequencing was carried out using blood. The nucleotide sequence reads as follows: TGTGCCAGCAGCCCATTGAATCCGGGACAGGGGACTGAAGCTTTCTTT. It specifies CASSPLNPGQGTEAFF.